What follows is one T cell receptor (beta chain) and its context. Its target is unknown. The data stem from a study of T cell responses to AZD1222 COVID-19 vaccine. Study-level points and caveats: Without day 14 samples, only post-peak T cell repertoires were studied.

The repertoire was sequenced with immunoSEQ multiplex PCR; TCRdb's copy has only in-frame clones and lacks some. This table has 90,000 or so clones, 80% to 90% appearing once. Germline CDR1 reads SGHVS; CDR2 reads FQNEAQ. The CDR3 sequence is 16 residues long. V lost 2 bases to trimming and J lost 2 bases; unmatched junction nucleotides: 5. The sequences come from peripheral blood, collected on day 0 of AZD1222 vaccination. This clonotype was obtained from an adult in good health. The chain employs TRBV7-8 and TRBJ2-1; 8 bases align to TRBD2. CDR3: CASSLSGAGAYNEQFF. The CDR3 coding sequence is TGTGCCAGCAGCTTAAGTGGAGCGGGAGCCTACAATGAGCAGTTCTTC.